Following are 3 T cell receptor beta chains from one sample sequenced in a study of T-cell memory formation after mild COVID-19. TCRdb re-derived calls from the 5' RACE reads in MiXCR, one entry per CDR3 protein. Of roughly 600,000 distinct CDR3 sequences in the sample, roughly 18% were seen once. Sequenced: PBMCs or a T cell subset sorted from them (not recorded which). These TCRs come from an adult woman who had mild COVID-19 (a few samples of this study predate the infection). Cell type and time point are not known.

This clonotype has a handful of counts. This chain joins TRBV21-1 and TRBJ2-7; no check of the table's D call, TRBD1, against the DNA was made. TRBV21-1 corresponds to a pseudogene. The CDR3 contains 15 residues. The CDR3 sequence is CASSKGKGIRYEQYF. DNA of the CDR3: TGTGCCAGCAGCAAAGGGAAGGGGATAAGATACGAGCAGTACTTC.

This clonotype was picked up a small number of times. The CDR3 region has the DNA TGTGCCAGCAGCTTAGACGGTCTAGCGGTCGATGAGCAGTTCTTC. Translated, it gives CASSLDGLAVDEQFF. V gene TRBV11-2 combines with J gene TRBJ2-1, with TRBD2 matching over 7 bases. With 0 bases clipped from V and 8 bases from J, the junction kept 7 bases outside the gene matches. Germline values: CDR1 SGHAT, CDR2 FQNNGV. The CDR3 consists of 15 residues.

This clonotype turned up a few times. The chain carries TRBV27 and TRBJ2-3; 14 bases match TRBD2. Losses at the gene ends were 6 bases for V and 6 bases for J; bases not matched to a gene: 5. The CDR3 has 15 amino acids. The germline CDR1 and CDR2 sequences are MNHEY and SMNVEV (reference sequence). CDR3 nucleotide sequence: TGTGCCAGCAGGGGACTAGCGGGAGATTCCGATACGCAGTATTTT. Translating gives CASRGLAGDSDTQYF.